The rows below give T cell receptor beta chains drawn from one sample of a study of metastatic and nonmetastatic thyroid tumors. TCRdb re-processed the PCR reads through MiXCR. The sample has approximately 7,000 clones; under 45% are singletons. The sequencing sample was made of tumor tissue. All receptors come from a female donor with papillary thyroid cancer or a benign thyroid nodule (not recorded which). Some clones in this sample may be carry-over from other donors' samples. The CDR3 runs from the conserved cysteine through the conserved F or W. A D gene is named only where the DNA matches it firmly. Clone size, where shown, is once, few, many, or a class for clones that have expanded.

clone size	V gene	D gene	J gene	CDR3 DNA	CDR3 protein
-	TRBV3-1	-	TRBJ2-6	TGTGCCAGCAGCCAAGTAGAATCTGGGGCCAACGTCCTGACTTTC	CASSQVESGANVLTF
-	TRBV6-1	-	TRBJ2-2	TGTGCCAGCAGGGGACTGACAGTGTGGGACACCGGTGAGCTGTTTTTT	CASRGLTVWDTGELFF
-	TRBV6-1	-	TRBJ2-5	TGTGCCAGCATAGGACAGCAAGAGACCCAGTACTTC	CASIGQQETQYF
few	TRBV12-3/TRBV12-4	-	TRBJ2-1	TGTGCCAGCAGCCAGATCAATGAGCAGTTCTTC	CASSQINEQFF
once	TRBV7-2	-	TRBJ1-1	TGTGCCAGCAGCCCTAAGGGGGGGAGATTTAGTGAAGCTTTCTTT	CASSPKGGRFSEAFF
once	TRBV11-2	-	TRBJ2-2	TGTGCCAGCAGTTTACAGGGAGGTTTCACCGGGGAGCTGTTTTTT	CASSLQGGFTGELFF
-	TRBV27	-	TRBJ2-7	TGTGCCAGCAGACCCTATGAGACCTCCTACGAGCAGTACTTC	CASRPYETSYEQYF
-	TRBV20-1	-	TRBJ1-1	TGCAGTGCTAGAACTCAGGGTTTCCCAGGAGCTTTCTTT	CSARTQGFPGAFF
few	TRBV6-7	-	TRBJ1-2	TGTGCCAGCAGTTACTCCCCCCAACAGGGCTATGGCTACACCTTC	CASSYSPQQGYGYTF
medium-sized	TRBV18	-	TRBJ2-5	TGTGCCAGCTCCCGGGGCGGGCACCAAGAGACCCAGTACTTC	CASSRGGHQETQYF
large	TRBV30	TRBD1	TRBJ1-1	TGTGCCTGGAGTGCAGACCCTTTCAGGGGGCGGACCACTGAAGCTTTCTTT	CAWSADPFRGRTTEAFF
medium-sized	TRBV4-2	-	TRBJ2-1	TGTGCCAGCAGCCAAGATCGTCCGGGGAGTTACAATGAGCAGTTCTTC	CASSQDRPGSYNEQFF
medium-sized	TRBV7-9	-	TRBJ1-3	TGTGCCAGCAGCTTCGGTGGTCGCCCTTTGGACACCATATATTTT	CASSFGGRPLDTIYF
-	TRBV6-5	-	TRBJ1-2	TGCGCCAGCAGTTCATCATCAGGTTACAGCACCTTC	CASSSSSGYSTF
-	TRBV30	-	TRBJ1-1	TGTGCCTGGAGTGTACAAGGATTATCGTCCGCTGAAGCTTTCTTT	CAWSVQGLSSAEAFF
-	TRBV9	-	TRBJ2-7	TGTGCCATCAGCGTAGGCGGTCGCGGACTCAACTACGAGCAGTACTTC	CAISVGGRGLNYEQYF
few	TRBV28	TRBD1	TRBJ2-7	TGTGCCAGCATTCCAACCGGGACAGGGGGCGTCGAGCAGTACTTC	CASIPTGTGGVEQYF
-	TRBV30	-	TRBJ2-2	TGTGCCTGGAGAACATTCGGTGGGGGAACCGGGGAGCTGTTTTTT	CAWRTFGGGTGELFF
-	TRBV11-1	-	TRBJ2-7	TGTGCCAGCAGCCCCAATGCCGGGACAACCTACGAGCAGTACTTC	CASSPNAGTTYEQYF
-	TRBV19	-	TRBJ2-3	TGTGCCAGTAGTTCCCACCAACAGTCGGATACGCAGTATTTT	CASSSHQQSDTQYF
medium-sized	TRBV24-1	-	TRBJ2-7	TGTGCCACCAGTGATTTTAAGGACGGAACCTACGAGCAGTACTTC	CATSDFKDGTYEQYF
-	TRBV19	TRBD2	TRBJ2-2	TGTGCCAGTAGTATTCCCGGGACTAGTGTTAGGTGGACCGGGGAGCTGTTTTTT	CASSIPGTSVRWTGELFF
few	TRBV28	-	TRBJ2-7	TGTGCCAGCAGTTCAGGGGGGGGTTACGAGCAGTACTTC	CASSSGGGYEQYF
-	TRBV6-1	-	TRBJ1-2	TGTGCCAGCAGTGTTCCAGGGGAGGACTATGGCTACACCTTC	CASSVPGEDYGYTF
once	TRBV11-2	TRBD1	TRBJ2-2	TGTGCCAGCAGCTTATATGGGCAGGGGGCAGGGAGTGGCACCGGGGAGCTGTTTTTT	CASSLYGQGAGSGTGELFF
-	TRBV19	-	TRBJ2-7	TGTGCCAGTAGCAGCACGGCCGGACCGTACGAGCAGTACTTC	CASSSTAGPYEQYF
-	TRBV27	-	TRBJ2-1	TGTGCCAGCAGTTTAACAGGACCATTTTTCGGTGAGCAGTTCTTC	CASSLTGPFFGEQFF
few	TRBV19	TRBD2	TRBJ2-7	TGTGCCAGTACAAGGGCTAGCGGGTCCTACGAGCAGTACTTC	CASTRASGSYEQYF
-	TRBV13	TRBD1	TRBJ1-2	TGTGCCAGCAGCTTAAGGACAGGGGGCCCTGGCTACACCTTC	CASSLRTGGPGYTF
medium-sized	TRBV5-4	-	TRBJ1-2	TGTGCCAGCAGCTATGGGGGGGAAAACTATGGCTACACCTTC	CASSYGGENYGYTF
-	TRBV5-1	-	TRBJ1-1	TGCGCCAGCAGCTTGCCGTCGGGACATAAGAACACTGAAGCTTTCTTT	CASSLPSGHKNTEAFF
-	TRBV7-9	TRBD2	TRBJ2-2	TGTGCCAGCAGCCGCCTAGCGGGAGACACCGGGGAGCTGTTTTTT	CASSRLAGDTGELFF
many	TRBV7-2	-	TRBJ2-3	TGTGCCAGCAGCTTAGTTGGAGGCGGTAGCACAGATACGCAGTATTTT	CASSLVGGGSTDTQYF
-	TRBV12-3/TRBV12-4	TRBD1	TRBJ1-5	TGTGCCAGCACAGGGGGACGGATCAATCAGCCCCAGCATTTT	CASTGGRINQPQHF
few	TRBV12-3/TRBV12-4	TRBD1	TRBJ2-7	TGTGCCAGCGCAAAGACCGGGACAGGGGACGAGCAGTACTTC	CASAKTGTGDEQYF
few	TRBV20-1	-	TRBJ2-7	TGCAGTGCTCCCAGTGGGGGTATCCACGAGCAGTACTTC	CSAPSGGIHEQYF
-	TRBV24-1	TRBD1	TRBJ1-5	TGTGCCACCAGTGACCGCCGACAGGGGAGTCAGCCCCAGCATTTT	CATSDRRQGSQPQHF
-	TRBV19	TRBD1	TRBJ2-7	TGTGCCAGTAGTATCGGGCAGGGGGCGAGGGAGCAGTACTTC	CASSIGQGAREQYF